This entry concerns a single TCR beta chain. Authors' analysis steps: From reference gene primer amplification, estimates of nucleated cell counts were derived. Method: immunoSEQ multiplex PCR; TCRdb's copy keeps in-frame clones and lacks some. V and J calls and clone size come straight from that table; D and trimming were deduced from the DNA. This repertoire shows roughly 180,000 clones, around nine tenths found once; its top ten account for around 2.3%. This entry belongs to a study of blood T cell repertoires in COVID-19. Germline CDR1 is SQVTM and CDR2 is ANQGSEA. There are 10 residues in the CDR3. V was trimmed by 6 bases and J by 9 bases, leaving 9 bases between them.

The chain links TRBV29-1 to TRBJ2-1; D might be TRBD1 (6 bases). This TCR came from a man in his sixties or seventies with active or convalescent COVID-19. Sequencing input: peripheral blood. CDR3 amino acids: CSVGASEQFF. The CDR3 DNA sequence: TGCAGCGTGGGGGCCAGTGAGCAGTTCTTC.